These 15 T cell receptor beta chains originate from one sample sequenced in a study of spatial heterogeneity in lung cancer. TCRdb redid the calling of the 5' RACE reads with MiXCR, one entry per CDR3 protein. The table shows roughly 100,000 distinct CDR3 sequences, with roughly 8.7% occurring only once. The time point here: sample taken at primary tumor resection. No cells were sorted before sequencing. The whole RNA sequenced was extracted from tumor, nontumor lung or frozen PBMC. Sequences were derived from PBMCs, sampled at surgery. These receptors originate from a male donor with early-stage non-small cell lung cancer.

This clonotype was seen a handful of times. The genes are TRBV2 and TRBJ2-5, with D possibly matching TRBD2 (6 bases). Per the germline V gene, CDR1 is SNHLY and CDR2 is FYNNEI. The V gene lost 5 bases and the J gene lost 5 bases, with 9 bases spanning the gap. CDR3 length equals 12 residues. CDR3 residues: CASSRDFETQYF. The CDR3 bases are TGTGCCAGCAGTCGGGACTTTGAGACCCAGTACTTC.

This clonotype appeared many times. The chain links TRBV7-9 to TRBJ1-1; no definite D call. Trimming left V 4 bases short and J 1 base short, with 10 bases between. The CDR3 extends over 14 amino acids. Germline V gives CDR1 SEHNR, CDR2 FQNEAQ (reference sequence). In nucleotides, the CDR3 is TGTGCCAGCAGCTCACAAGACGGGAACACTGAAGCTTTCTTT. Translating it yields CASSSQDGNTEAFF.

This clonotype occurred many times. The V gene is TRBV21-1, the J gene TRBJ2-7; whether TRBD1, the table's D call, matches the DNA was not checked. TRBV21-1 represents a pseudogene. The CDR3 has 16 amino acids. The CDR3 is CANAGQIDWSICEQYF. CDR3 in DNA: TGTGCCAACGCGGGACAGATCGACTGGAGCATCTGCGAGCAGTACTTC.

For the CDR3, the DNA is TGTGCCAGCAGCTTAAACTACGCCTCCTACAATGAGCAGTTCTTC. It translates to CASSLNYASYNEQFF. The V and J genes are TRBV7-2 and TRBJ2-1; no definite D call. V lost 2 bases, J lost 0 bases, and 8 bases lay in between. The germline gives CDR1 SGHTA, CDR2 FQGNSA. The CDR3 is 15 amino acids.

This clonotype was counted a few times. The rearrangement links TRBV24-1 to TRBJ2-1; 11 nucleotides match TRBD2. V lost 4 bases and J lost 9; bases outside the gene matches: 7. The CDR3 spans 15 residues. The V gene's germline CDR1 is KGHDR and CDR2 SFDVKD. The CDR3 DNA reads TGTGCCACCAGTGAGACCACTAGCGGGAGAAGTGAGCAGTTCTTC. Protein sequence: CATSETTSGRSEQFF.

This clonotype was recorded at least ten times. In DNA form, the CDR3 reads TGTGCCAGCAGCTTAACTCCCGGGGAGCTGTTTTTT. Protein product: CASSLTPGELFF. The chain links TRBV7-3 to TRBJ2-2; D remains unclear. CDR1 is SGHTA, CDR2 FQGTGA, per germline. The CDR3 has 12 residues. With 0 bases removed from V and 6 bases from J, the gap between germline ends came to 2 bases.

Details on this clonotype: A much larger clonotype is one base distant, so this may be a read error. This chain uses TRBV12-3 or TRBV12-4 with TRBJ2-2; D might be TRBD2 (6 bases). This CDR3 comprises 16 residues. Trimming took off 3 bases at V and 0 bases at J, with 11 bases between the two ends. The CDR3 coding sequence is TGTGCCAGCAGTTTGTTGGGACTCGCGAACACCGGGGAGCTGTTTTTT. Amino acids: CASSLLGLANTGELFF.

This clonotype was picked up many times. The CDR3 DNA reads as TGCAGTGCTAGACCGGGACAGGGTTCCTACGAGCAGTACTTC. Translated, it gives CSARPGQGSYEQYF. The chain has TRBV20-1 and TRBJ2-7; 9 nucleotides agree with TRBD1. This CDR3 is 14 amino acids long. Germline CDR1 DFQATT, CDR2 SNEGSKA (reference sequence). Losses at the gene ends were 2 bases for V and 1 base for J; bases not matched to a gene: 3.

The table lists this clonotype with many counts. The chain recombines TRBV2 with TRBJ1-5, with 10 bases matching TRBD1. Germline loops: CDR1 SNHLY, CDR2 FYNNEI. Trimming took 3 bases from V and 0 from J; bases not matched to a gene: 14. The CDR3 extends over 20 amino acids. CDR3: CASSEAPGQGRFNSNQPQHF. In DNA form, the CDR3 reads TGTGCCAGCAGTGAGGCTCCGGGACAGGGGCGGTTTAATAGCAATCAGCCCCAGCATTTT.

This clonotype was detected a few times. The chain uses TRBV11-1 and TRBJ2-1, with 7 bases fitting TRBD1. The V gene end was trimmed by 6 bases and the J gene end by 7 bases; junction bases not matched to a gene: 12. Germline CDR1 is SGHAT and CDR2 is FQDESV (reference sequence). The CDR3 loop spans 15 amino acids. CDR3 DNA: TGTGCCAGCAGTCAAAGGACAGGAGAGGGAAATGAGCAGTTCTTC. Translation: CASSQRTGEGNEQFF.

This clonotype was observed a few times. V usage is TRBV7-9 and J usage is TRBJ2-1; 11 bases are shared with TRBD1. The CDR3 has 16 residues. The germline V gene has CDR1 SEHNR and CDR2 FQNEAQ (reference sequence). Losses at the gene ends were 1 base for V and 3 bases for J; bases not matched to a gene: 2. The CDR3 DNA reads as TGTGCCAGCAGCTTAGGGGGACAGGGGGTCTACAATGAGCAGTTCTTC. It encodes CASSLGGQGVYNEQFF.

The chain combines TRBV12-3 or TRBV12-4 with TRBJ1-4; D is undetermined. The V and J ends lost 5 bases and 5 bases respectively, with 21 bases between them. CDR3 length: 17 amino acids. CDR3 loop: CASSPPTRLALNEKLFF. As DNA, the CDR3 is TGTGCCAGCAGTCCACCGACTAGGTTGGCCCTAAATGAAAAACTGTTTTTT.

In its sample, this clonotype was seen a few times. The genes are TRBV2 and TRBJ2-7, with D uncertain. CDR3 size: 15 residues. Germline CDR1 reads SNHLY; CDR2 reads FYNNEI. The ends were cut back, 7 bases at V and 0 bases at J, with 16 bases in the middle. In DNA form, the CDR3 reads TGTGCCAGCAAGAAACAGCAAATGGTCTCCTACGAGCAGTACTTC. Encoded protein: CASKKQQMVSYEQYF.

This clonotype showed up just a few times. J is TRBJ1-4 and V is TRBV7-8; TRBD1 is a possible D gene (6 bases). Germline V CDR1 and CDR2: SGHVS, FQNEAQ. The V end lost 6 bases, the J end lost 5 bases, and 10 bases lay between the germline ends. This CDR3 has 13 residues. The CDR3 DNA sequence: TGTGCCAGCAGGGGACAACAGAATGAAAAACTGTTTTTT. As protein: CASRGQQNEKLFF.

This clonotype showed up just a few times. The CDR3 coding sequence is TGTGCCAGCAGTGGGACCGGGACAGCCTATGGCTACACCTTC. It codes for CASSGTGTAYGYTF. This chain joins TRBV2 and TRBJ1-2; 7 nucleotides line up with TRBD1. The J segment lost 4 bases and the V segment lost 4 bases, leaving 6 bases of the junction unmatched. CDR3 length: 14 amino acids. Germline CDR1 reads SNHLY; CDR2 reads FYNNEI.